These 18 T cell receptor beta chains came from one sample sequenced in a study of shared clonotypes between healthy human individuals. Clones were read by immunoSEQ multiplex PCR, and TCRdb kept only the in-frame ones, dropping some. This sample has some 2 million clones, with approximately 95% found just once. The sequencing input was naive CD4+ T cells sorted from blood. As for subset: CD45RA+ positively selected. Receptors were obtained from a man in his late teens or twenties in good health.

The CDR3 nucleotides read TGCGCCAGCAGCTCCTTCGGACAGGCCGTTGGGCGGGAGCGGGAATACGAGCAGTACTTC. Translation gives CASSSFGQAVGREREYEQYF. This chain joins TRBV5-1 and TRBJ2-7; D tentatively reads TRBD1 or TRBD2 (7 bases each). The CDR3 has 20 amino acids. CDR1 and CDR2 from the germline V gene are SGHRS and YFSETQ. Trimming pared 3 bases from V and 4 bases from J, leaving 32 bases between.

The genes are TRBV2 and TRBJ1-1; D unclear. This CDR3 contains 11 residues. Trimming stripped 7 bases from V and 1 base from J, with 4 bases between. CDR1 SNHLY and CDR2 FYNNEI come from the germline V gene. For the CDR3, the DNA is TGTGCCAGCAAAGGGAACACTGAAGCTTTCTTT. Amino acid sequence: CASKGNTEAFF.

The V and J genes are TRBV10-3 and TRBJ2-5, with a weak D call TRBD2 (5 bases). Trimming removed 2 bases from V and 5 bases from J, with 9 bases in between. This CDR3 is built from 13 residues. Germline CDR1 ENHRY, CDR2 SYGVKD. CDR3 amino acids: CAISEREAETQYF. For the CDR3, the DNA is TGTGCCATCAGTGAGCGGGAAGCGGAGACCCAGTACTTC.

The chain carries TRBV6-1 and TRBJ1-5, with 7 bases fitting TRBD1. The CDR3 spans 15 residues. The germline V gene encodes CDR1 MNHNS and CDR2 SASEGT. The V and J ends lost 6 bases and 0 bases, in that order; junction bases with no gene match: 5. CDR3 sequence: CASSDREYSNQPQHF. CDR3 DNA sequence: TGTGCCAGCAGCGACAGGGAATATAGCAATCAGCCCCAGCATTTT.

V is TRBV18 and J is TRBJ1-1; D is possibly TRBD1 (6 bases). Trimming stripped 2 bases from V and 0 bases from J, with 13 bases between. Germline assignment: CDR1 KGHSH and CDR2 LQKENI. The length of the CDR3 is 16 residues. The CDR3: CASSPGSTGLNTEAFF. Written as DNA, the CDR3 is TGTGCCAGCTCACCAGGCTCTACAGGGCTGAACACTGAAGCTTTCTTT.

This clone was seen only once. The chain is built from TRBV6-1 and TRBJ1-5, with 8 bases aligning to TRBD1. This CDR3 region has 14 residues. V lost 5 bases, J lost 3 bases, and 3 bases stayed unmatched. Germline-derived CDR1 and CDR2 are MNHNS and SASEGT. As DNA, the CDR3 is TGTGCCAGCAGTCCGGGACAGGACAATCAGCCCCAGCATTTT. It specifies CASSPGQDNQPQHF.

This chain uses TRBV5-1 with TRBJ2-7; 10 bases agree with TRBD1. This CDR3 is built from 15 residues. The V segment lost 4 bases and the J segment 3 bases; nucleotides outside the gene matches: 7. Per germline, CDR1 SGHRS and CDR2 YFSETQ. CDR3 sequence: CASSPRGQGRYEQYF. The CDR3 nucleotides are TGCGCCAGCAGCCCTCGGGGACAGGGGCGCTACGAGCAGTACTTC.

As for this clone: Other DNA sequences of this sample code for an identical CDR3. The chain has TRBV6-5 and TRBJ2-3, with 7 nucleotides matching TRBD1. Trimming at V came to 3 bases and at J to 0 bases, leaving 3 bases not matched to a gene. The CDR3 consists of 15 residues. Germline lookup yields CDR1 MNHEY and CDR2 SVGAGI. CDR3 bases: TGTGCCAGCAGTTATTTGGGACAGAGCACAGATACGCAGTATTTT. Its protein is CASSYLGQSTDTQYF.

The rearrangement links TRBV9 to TRBJ2-3, with unresolved D. This CDR3 is 16 amino acids long. CDR1 and CDR2 from the germline V gene are SGDLS and YYNGEE. The ends were cut back, 4 bases at V and 5 bases at J, with 20 bases in the middle. This CDR3 is CASSPAVTPWGDTQYF. In DNA, the CDR3 is TGTGCCAGCAGCCCGGCGGTGACACCATGGGGAGATACGCAGTATTTT.

In this sample, this clone turned up once. The chain uses TRBV2 and TRBJ2-2, with D perhaps matching TRBD2 (5 bases). The CDR3 length is 16 residues. V gave up 3 bases and J gave up 4 bases, with 15 bases separating them. Germline CDR1 reads SNHLY; CDR2 reads FYNNEI. In nucleotides, the CDR3 is TGTGCCAGCAGTGATCGGGGTCGTGGGCCCACCGGGGAGCTGTTTTTT. This encodes CASSDRGRGPTGELFF.

With respect to this clone: The sample holds other DNA sequences that translate to the same CDR3. V is TRBV19 and J is TRBJ1-5; D is possibly TRBD1 (5 bases). The V gene lost 1 base and the J gene lost 6 bases, with 10 bases spanning the gap. The CDR3 totals 14 residues. The germline gives CDR1 LNHDA, CDR2 SQIVND (reference sequence). In DNA, the CDR3 is TGTGCCAGTAGTATAGGGCAAGGGGTTCAGCCCCAGCATTTT. Translating gives CASSIGQGVQPQHF.

The rearrangement links TRBV6-6 to TRBJ1-6, with TRBD1 matching over 9 bases. CDR3 length equals 14 residues. Germline CDR1 and CDR2: MNHNY and SVGAGI (reference sequence). V lost 5 bases, J lost 5 bases, and 1 base stayed unmatched. The CDR3 loop is CASSRQGDNSPLHF. The CDR3 DNA reads TGTGCCAGCAGTAGACAGGGGGATAATTCACCCCTCCACTTT.

The chain carries TRBV6-1 and TRBJ1-6, with 7 bases aligning to TRBD1. The CDR3 runs to 15 residues. Germline CDR1 and CDR2: MNHNS and SASEGT. Trimming cost V 1 base and J 9 bases; bases outside gene matches: 6. As DNA, the CDR3 is TGTGCCAGCAGTGAAGGTACAGGGGTGAGTTCACCCCTCCACTTT. Translated, it gives CASSEGTGVSSPLHF.

The J gene is TRBJ2-5, the V gene TRBV5-1; D gene ambiguous. Germline V gene sequence: CDR1 SGHRS, CDR2 YFSETQ. Trimming stripped 2 bases from V and 2 bases from J, with 10 bases between. The CDR3 loop spans 14 amino acids. CDR3 coding DNA: TGCGCCAGCAGCTTTTGGCGCCTTCAAGAGACCCAGTACTTC. Encoded protein: CASSFWRLQETQYF.

The chain combines TRBV11-3 with TRBJ2-2, with 10 nucleotides matching TRBD2. The V gene's germline CDR1 is SGHNT and CDR2 YENEEA. J was trimmed by 0 bases and V by 5 bases; bases with no gene match: 12. The CDR3 is 19 amino acids. The CDR3 DNA reads as TGTGCCAGCAGCCATAAGGTGCTAGCGGGAGTCTCGAACACCGGGGAGCTGTTTTTT. It codes for CASSHKVLAGVSNTGELFF.

About this clone itself: Other DNA sequences of this sample code for an identical CDR3. This sequence joins TRBV28 and TRBJ1-2, with a tentative D call TRBD1 (5 bases). Germline V gene data show CDR1 as MDHEN and CDR2 as SYDVKM. The CDR3 totals 12 residues. V was cut by 5 bases and J by 4 bases, with 8 bases left in between. The CDR3, as DNA: TGTGCCAGCAGTAGCGGGGGCTATGGCTACACCTTC. It translates to CASSSGGYGYTF.

As for this clone: Other DNA sequences in the sample encode the same CDR3. The rearrangement uses TRBV10-3 and TRBJ1-3, with D perhaps matching TRBD1 (5 bases). Germline V gives CDR1 ENHRY, CDR2 SYGVKD. This CDR3 spans 14 amino acids. Between the trimmed V and J ends, which lost 2 bases and 2 bases, there was a span of 7 bases. CDR3 protein: CAISEGAAGNTIYF. CDR3 DNA: TGTGCCATCAGTGAGGGGGCAGCTGGAAACACCATATATTTT.

In its sample, this clone was seen once. The CDR3 bases are TGTGCCAGCAGCTACCCTAGCGGGAGCAGGAATGAGCAGTTCTTC. Protein product: CASSYPSGSRNEQFF. This chain uses TRBV7-2 with TRBJ2-1, with TRBD2 identical over 10 bases. With 4 bases clipped from V and 7 bases from J, the junction kept 7 bases outside the gene matches. Looked up from germline, CDR1 is SGHTA and CDR2 is FQGNSA. The CDR3 length is 15 residues.